A single TCR beta chain is shown here with its context. The target antigen is unknown. These data come from a study of cytomegalovirus exposure and HLA in healthy donors. Study-wide results and limits: In vitro, a few CMV-associated chains proved specific for CMV antigens. A likely sequencing artifact accounted for one observed cluster of highly shared sequence variants. Later, an analysis showed that TCR beta chains associated with HLA were more clonally expanded than others that were equally common. In a later analysis, V- and J-gene trimming of beta chains associated with a DCLRE1C missense variant, replicated independently.

PCR was performed using 60 Vbeta and 13 Jbeta primers. TCRdb's copy holds only in-frame clones and misses some; the assay was immunoSEQ multiplex PCR. The sample includes 150,000 to 200,000 clones, around 77% of them seen just once. Germline assignment: CDR1 KGHSH and CDR2 LQKENI. With 4 bases removed from V and 4 bases from J, the gap between germline ends came to 8 bases. The CDR3 is 14 residues long. The source is a young woman in good health and CMV-seronegative. The sequencing input was PBMCs. The chain has TRBV18 and TRBJ2-6; D gene unclear. CDR3 loop: CASSLVWGANVLTF. The CDR3 DNA is TGTGCCAGCTCACTAGTGTGGGGGGCCAACGTCCTGACTTTC.